This is a list of T cell receptor beta chains from one sample in a study of low-dose radiotherapy and immunotherapy resistance in tumors. TCRdb re-called the reads with MiXCR, one entry per CDR3 protein. This sample has 75,000 to 95,000 distinct CDR3 sequences, with under 20% found just once. The input for sequencing was PBMCs, taken before treatment. The receptors were gathered from a male donor with prostate cancer. Each CDR3 is given with its conserved first and last residue. Each record gives: CDR3 length, clone size, V gene, D gene, J gene, CDR3 DNA, CDR3 protein. A D gene is named only where the DNA matches it firmly. Expanded clones are given a class, and other clones once, few, many or no size at all.

14	few	TRBV29-1	TRBD1	TRBJ2-3	TGCAGCGTTGAGACAGGGGGCGGACGCCCAACGCAGTATTTT	CSVETGGGRPTQYF
14	many	TRBV2	NA	TRBJ2-7	TGTGCCAGCATGAATGGTCCCAGTGCCTACGAGCAGTACTTC	CASMNGPSAYEQYF
16	many	TRBV28	TRBD2	TRBJ2-1	TGTGCCAGCAGGATCATCAGCGGGAGAGCCTACAATGAGCAGTTCTTC	CASRIISGRAYNEQFF
14	many	TRBV20-1	NA	TRBJ2-1	TGCAGTGCTAGAGAACCGGGGGCGGGAGATGAGCAGTTCTTC	CSAREPGAGDEQFF
14	many	TRBV5-1	NA	TRBJ2-2	TGCGCCAGCAGCTTGGGTCAGGGCGGCGGGGAGCTGTTTTTT	CASSLGQGGGELFF
15	many	TRBV25-1	TRBD2	TRBJ2-5	TGTGCCAGCAGCGAGGGGCGGGGGAGCCAAGAGACCCAGTACTTC	CASSEGRGSQETQYF
12	few	TRBV19	NA	TRBJ2-2	TGTGCCAGCTACAGGTTCTCCGGGGAGCTGTTTTTT	CASYRFSGELFF
16	many	TRBV27	TRBD1	TRBJ1-6	TGTGCCAGCAGTTCCCCCGGGACAGGGGGTATTTCACCCCTCCACTTT	CASSSPGTGGISPLHF
13	many	TRBV6-2/TRBV6-3	NA	TRBJ1-1	TGTGCCAGCAGTTACTCGGGAAGCACTGAAGCTTTCTTT	CASSYSGSTEAFF
19	many	TRBV6-2/TRBV6-3	TRBD2	TRBJ2-1	TGTGCCAGCAGTTACTCTGGGACTAGCGGGGGCCCCATCTGGAATGAGCAGTTCTTC	CASSYSGTSGGPIWNEQFF
14	many	TRBV29-1	NA	TRBJ1-5	TGCAGCGTTGTGTTCGGGGATAGCAATCAGCCCCAGCATTTT	CSVVFGDSNQPQHF
12	NA	TRBV5-8	NA	TRBJ2-7	TGTGCCAGCAGCTTGAGAGTTGGTGAGCAGTACTTC	CASSLRVGEQYF
16	many	TRBV5-1	NA	TRBJ2-1	TGCGCCAGCAGCCCCAGACCCCCCTTTAACTACAATGAGCAGTTCTTC	CASSPRPPFNYNEQFF
15	many	TRBV5-1	NA	TRBJ2-1	TGCGCCAGCAGCCTTCAAGCGTTGGTCTACAATGAGCAGTTCTTC	CASSLQALVYNEQFF
15	NA	TRBV7-2	NA	TRBJ2-3	TGTGCCAGCAGCGACGGGGCCGATAGCACAGATACGCAGTATTTT	CASSDGADSTDTQYF
18	NA	TRBV28	NA	TRBJ2-2	NA	CASSPPKGTSYTGELFFF
15	many	TRBV20-1	NA	TRBJ2-1	TGCAGTGCTAGTGCCGAGAACGACTCGGACAATGAGCAGTTCTTC	CSASAENDSDNEQFF
16	many	TRBV3-1	TRBD2	TRBJ2-2	TGTGCCAGCAGCCAAGTTCCTAGCGGGGCCGCAGGGGAGCTGTTTTTT	CASSQVPSGAAGELFF
13	NA	TRBV5-1	NA	TRBJ1-1	TGCGCCAGCAGCTCGGACAGCAGCCCTGAAGCTTTCTTT	CASSSDSSPEAFF
15	NA	TRBV13	TRBD1	TRBJ1-1	TGTGCCAGCAGCCCAAGCCTGGACAGGAATCCTGAAGCTTTCTTT	CASSPSLDRNPEAFF
12	many	TRBV5-4	NA	TRBJ1-1	TGTGCCAGCAGCTTGGACAGCACTGAAGCTTTCTTT	CASSLDSTEAFF
14	many	TRBV20-1	TRBD2	TRBJ2-1	TGCAGTGCTAGAGGGCAAGCGGGAGTACACGAGCAGTTCTTC	CSARGQAGVHEQFF
15	many	TRBV20-1	TRBD1	TRBJ2-3	TGCAGTGCTAGAGATCCCAGGGGGTATTCAGATACGCAGTATTTT	CSARDPRGYSDTQYF
22	many	TRBV4-1	TRBD2	TRBJ2-1	TGCGCCAGCAGCCAAGGGACTAGCGGGGGGGCGAGTACTCCTGGCTCCTACAATGAGCAGTTCTTC	CASSQGTSGGASTPGSYNEQFF
12	many	TRBV20-1	NA	TRBJ2-2	TGCAGCGCCGGGACCAGAAACGGGGAGCTGTTTTTT	CSAGTRNGELFF
15	many	TRBV2	NA	TRBJ1-6	TGTGCCAGCAGTGAAGTACTCCAGGGTAATTCACCCCTCCACTTT	CASSEVLQGNSPLHF
16	many	TRBV28	TRBD1	TRBJ2-7	TGTGCCAGCAGTAACCTGGCCGGGACAGGGGGGAACGAGCAGTACTTC	CASSNLAGTGGNEQYF
15	NA	TRBV29-1	NA	TRBJ2-1	TGCAGCGTTGAAGATACCCGGGCTCTTCGGGGTGAGCAGTTCTTC	CSVEDTRALRGEQFF
22	NA	TRBV2	NA	TRBJ2-1	NA	CASSFYICSARKGQGVGNEQFF
20	many	TRBV5-1	TRBD2	TRBJ2-1	TGCGCCAGCAGCTTGCCCCGAGAGGCTAGCGGGAGTATCTCCTACAATGAGCAGTTCTTC	CASSLPREASGSISYNEQFF
16	many	TRBV28	TRBD2	TRBJ2-7	TGTGCCAGCCTTAAACCTCTAGCGGGACTCTCCTACGAGCAGTACTTC	CASLKPLAGLSYEQYF
14	NA	TRBV19	NA	TRBJ2-1	TGTGCCAGTAGTAAACAGTTCCCCTACAATGAGCAGTTCTTC	CASSKQFPYNEQFF
12	many	TRBV29-1	TRBD1	TRBJ1-2	TGCAGCGTGGCGACAGGGGGTCTTGGCTACACCTTC	CSVATGGLGYTF
13	many	TRBV7-2	NA	TRBJ1-1	TGTGCCAGCAGCTTACTTTTGGTTAATGAAGCTTTCTTT	CASSLLLVNEAFF
14	many	TRBV7-6	NA	TRBJ2-5	TGTGCCAGCAGCTTAGTTGGTGGGGGAGAGACCCAGTACTTC	CASSLVGGGETQYF
14	many	TRBV20-1	TRBD1	TRBJ2-7	TGCAGTGCTAGAGAGGGGACAGGGGGGCGCGAGCAGTACTTC	CSAREGTGGREQYF
15	many	TRBV29-1	TRBD2	TRBJ2-7	TGCAGCGTTGAAAAGGCGCTAGCGGGGGGGCGTGAGCAGTACTTC	CSVEKALAGGREQYF
16	many	TRBV5-1	TRBD1	TRBJ2-7	TGCGCCAGTCTCCACCGCCCGGGACAGGGGGTCTACGAGCAGTACTTC	CASLHRPGQGVYEQYF
14	NA	TRBV7-6	TRBD2	TRBJ2-7	TGTGCCAGCAGTAAAAGCGGGGGGGCCTACGAGCAGTACTTC	CASSKSGGAYEQYF
16	few	TRBV5-1	TRBD2	TRBJ2-1	TGCGCCAGCAGCGCCTCCGGGACTAGCAGCTACAATGAGCAGTTCTTC	CASSASGTSSYNEQFF
15	many	TRBV20-1	NA	TRBJ2-7	TGCAGTGCGGAATACGGGATCCAGGGCTCCTACGAGCAGTACTTC	CSAEYGIQGSYEQYF
14	many	TRBV3-1	NA	TRBJ1-2	TGTGCCAGCAGTCGCCGCCCCGTGAACTATGGCTACACCTTC	CASSRRPVNYGYTF
16	many	TRBV5-1	TRBD1	TRBJ1-2	TGCGCCAGCAGCTTGGAGGCCCCGGACAGGGCCTATGGCTACACCTTC	CASSLEAPDRAYGYTF
14	many	TRBV7-2	NA	TRBJ1-2	TGTGCCAGCAGCTTCGGAGACAACCTCTATGGCTACACCTTC	CASSFGDNLYGYTF
19	many	TRBV7-2	TRBD2	TRBJ2-3	TGTGCCAGCAGCTTAGGCCTAGCGGGGGGGTTTGGGGGCACAGATACGCAGTATTTT	CASSLGLAGGFGGTDTQYF
16	NA	TRBV7-9	TRBD2	TRBJ2-1	TGTGCCAGCAGCGATACGACTAGCGGGACCTACAATGAGCAGTTCTTC	CASSDTTSGTYNEQFF
16	NA	TRBV9	NA	TRBJ1-1	TGTGCCAGCAGCGTAGGTGGTATAGGGAGGAACACTGAAGCTTTCTTT	CASSVGGIGRNTEAFF